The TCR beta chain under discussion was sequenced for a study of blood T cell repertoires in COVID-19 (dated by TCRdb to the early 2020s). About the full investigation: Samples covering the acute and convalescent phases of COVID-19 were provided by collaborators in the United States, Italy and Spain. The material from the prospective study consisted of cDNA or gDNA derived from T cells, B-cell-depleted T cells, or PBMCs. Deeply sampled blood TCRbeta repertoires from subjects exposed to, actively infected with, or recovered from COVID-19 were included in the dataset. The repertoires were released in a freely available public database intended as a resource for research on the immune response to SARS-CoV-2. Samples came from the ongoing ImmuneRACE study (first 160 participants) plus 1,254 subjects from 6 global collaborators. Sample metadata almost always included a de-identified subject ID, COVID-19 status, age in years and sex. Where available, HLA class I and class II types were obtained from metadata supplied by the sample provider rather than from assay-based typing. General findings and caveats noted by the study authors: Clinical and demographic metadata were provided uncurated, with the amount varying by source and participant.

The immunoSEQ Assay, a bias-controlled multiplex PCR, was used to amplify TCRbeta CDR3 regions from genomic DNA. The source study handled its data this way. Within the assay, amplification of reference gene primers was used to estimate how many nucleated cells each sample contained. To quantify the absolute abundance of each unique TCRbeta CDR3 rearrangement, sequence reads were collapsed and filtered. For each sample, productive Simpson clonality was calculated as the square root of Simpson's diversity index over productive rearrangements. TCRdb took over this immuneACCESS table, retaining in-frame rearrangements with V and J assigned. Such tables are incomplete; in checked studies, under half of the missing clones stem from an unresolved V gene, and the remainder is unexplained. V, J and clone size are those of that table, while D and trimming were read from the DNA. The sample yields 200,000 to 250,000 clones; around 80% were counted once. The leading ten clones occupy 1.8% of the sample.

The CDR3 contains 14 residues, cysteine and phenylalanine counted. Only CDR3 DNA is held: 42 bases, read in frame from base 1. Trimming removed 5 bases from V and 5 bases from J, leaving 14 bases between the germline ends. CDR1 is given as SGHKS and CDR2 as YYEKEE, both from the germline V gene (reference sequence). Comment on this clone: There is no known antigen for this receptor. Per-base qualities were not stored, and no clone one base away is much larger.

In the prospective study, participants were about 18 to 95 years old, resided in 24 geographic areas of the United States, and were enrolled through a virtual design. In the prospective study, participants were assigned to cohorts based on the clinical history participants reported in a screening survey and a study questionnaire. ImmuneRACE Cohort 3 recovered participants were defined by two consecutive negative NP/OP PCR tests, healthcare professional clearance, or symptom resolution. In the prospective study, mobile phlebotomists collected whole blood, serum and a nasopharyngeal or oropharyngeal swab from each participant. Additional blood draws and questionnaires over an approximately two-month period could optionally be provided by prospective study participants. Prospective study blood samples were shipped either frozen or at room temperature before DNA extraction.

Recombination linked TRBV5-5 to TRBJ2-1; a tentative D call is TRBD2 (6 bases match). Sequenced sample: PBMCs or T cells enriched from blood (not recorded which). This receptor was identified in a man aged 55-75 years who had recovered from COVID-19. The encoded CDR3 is CASRGGPMDNEQFF. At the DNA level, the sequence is TGTGCCAGCAGGGGGGGACCGATGGACAATGAGCAGTTCTTC.